This is a list of T cell receptor beta chains from one sample in a study of T cells after yellow fever vaccination. One entry per CDR3 protein, called by TCRdb with MiXCR from the 5' RACE reads. The sample has 550,000 to 750,000 distinct CDR3 sequences, 13% seen once. The sequenced sample was PBMCs, obtained on the day of the yellow fever booster vaccination. The receptor source for this set is a man younger than 45 who received the YFV17D yellow fever vaccine. The CDR3 runs from the conserved cysteine through the conserved F or W. D genes are given only for firm matches. The size entry is marked missing in some rows and otherwise reads once, few, many or a size class.

size: many
J: TRBJ2-5
V: TRBV5-1
D: TRBD2
DNA: TGCGCCAGTTCCGCGGGAGGGCAAGAGACCCAGTACTTC
CDR3: CASSAGGQETQYF

size: NA
J: TRBJ2-1
V: TRBV11-3
D: NA
DNA: TGTGCCAGCAGCTTAGAGCGGACGAGCTCCTACAATGAGCAGTTCTTC
CDR3: CASSLERTSSYNEQFF

size: many
J: TRBJ2-1
V: TRBV29-1
D: NA
DNA: TGCAGCGTTGACTCCGAGCGGGCCATGAATGAGCAGTTCTTC
CDR3: CSVDSERAMNEQFF

size: NA
J: TRBJ2-1
V: TRBV5-1
D: TRBD2
DNA: TGCGCCAGCAGCTTGGTAGCGGGAGGGGTGGTCAATGAGCAGTTCTTC
CDR3: CASSLVAGGVVNEQFF

size: NA
J: TRBJ2-1
V: TRBV12-3/TRBV12-4
D: NA
DNA: TGTGCCAGCAGTCCTCACCTTAGCGGCAGCTCCTACAATGAGCAGTTCTTC
CDR3: CASSPHLSGSSYNEQFF

size: many
J: TRBJ2-7
V: TRBV18
D: TRBD2
DNA: TGTGCCAGCTCACCACCGACTAGCGGATACGAGCAGTACTTC
CDR3: CASSPPTSGYEQYF

size: few
J: TRBJ2-4
V: TRBV6-1
D: TRBD1
DNA: TGTGCCAGCTCCGGGACAGCAATTCTACCCAAAAACATTCAGTACTTC
CDR3: CASSGTAILPKNIQYF

size: few
J: TRBJ2-1
V: TRBV4-3
D: NA
DNA: TGCGCCAGCAGCCAAGGTGCGCCTTTCAATGAGCAGTTCTTC
CDR3: CASSQGAPFNEQFF

size: few
J: TRBJ2-3
V: TRBV18
D: TRBD2
DNA: TGTGCCAGCGGGGAAGCGGGAGACACGCAGTATTTT
CDR3: CASGEAGDTQYF

size: NA
J: TRBJ2-3
V: TRBV4-3
D: TRBD2
DNA: TGCGCCAGCAGCCCCTACTGGTCTAGCGGGACAATGCATACGCAGTATTTT
CDR3: CASSPYWSSGTMHTQYF

size: NA
J: TRBJ2-7
V: TRBV6-2/TRBV6-3
D: NA
DNA: TGTGCCAGCAGGAGAGCAGGGGACGAGCAGTACTTC
CDR3: CASRRAGDEQYF

size: NA
J: TRBJ2-4
V: TRBV7-9
D: TRBD1
DNA: TGTGCCAGCAGCTCACAGGGGGCCTCCAAAAACATTCAGTACTTC
CDR3: CASSSQGASKNIQYF

size: NA
J: TRBJ1-1
V: TRBV20-1
D: NA
DNA: TGCAGTGCTAGTCAAGGGGCCGCGAACACTGAAGCTTTCTTT
CDR3: CSASQGAANTEAFF

size: few
J: TRBJ2-4
V: TRBV4-2
D: NA
DNA: TGTGCCAGCAGCCAAGATTCCATTCAGTACTTC
CDR3: CASSQDSIQYF

size: NA
J: TRBJ2-5
V: TRBV27
D: NA
DNA: TGTGCCAGCAGTTCCGGACGGGGGGCGGCGACCCAGTACTTC
CDR3: CASSSGRGAATQYF

size: NA
J: TRBJ2-3
V: TRBV2
D: TRBD2
DNA: TGTGCCAGCAGTGAATCTAGCGGTTTATCAGATACGCAGTATTTT
CDR3: CASSESSGLSDTQYF

size: few
J: TRBJ2-7
V: TRBV20-1
D: TRBD2
DNA: TGCAGTGCTCTAGCGGCGCGGGAGGATTTACACGAGCAGTACTTC
CDR3: CSALAAREDLHEQYF

size: NA
J: TRBJ1-1
V: TRBV2
D: NA
DNA: TGTGCCAGCAAGAAAGGGGAGGGGACTGAAGCTTTCTTT
CDR3: CASKKGEGTEAFF

size: NA
J: TRBJ2-3
V: TRBV6-6
D: NA
DNA: TGTGCCAGCAGTTACCCAGGAGGAGATACGCAGTATTTT
CDR3: CASSYPGGDTQYF

size: few
J: TRBJ2-2
V: TRBV11-1
D: NA
DNA: TGTGCCAGCAGCTTAGCGACGGGGGCCCGAGCGAACACCGGGGAGCTGTTTTTT
CDR3: CASSLATGARANTGELFF

size: NA
J: TRBJ2-3
V: TRBV5-1
D: NA
DNA: TGCGCCAGCAGCTCCGATGGGGCGATGGCCGATACGCAGTATTTT
CDR3: CASSSDGAMADTQYF

size: many
J: TRBJ2-7
V: TRBV20-1
D: NA
DNA: TGCAGTGCTAGAGATCAGCAGCCAATCGAGCAGTACTTC
CDR3: CSARDQQPIEQYF

size: few
J: TRBJ2-5
V: TRBV7-8
D: NA
DNA: TGTGCCAGCAGCTTAGTATCCGGGAGTGTAGGGAAGACCCAGTACTTC
CDR3: CASSLVSGSVGKTQYF

size: NA
J: TRBJ2-3
V: TRBV29-1
D: TRBD1
DNA: TGCAGCGTTGAAAGGCAGGGGGCCTATACGCAGTATTTT
CDR3: CSVERQGAYTQYF